Below, 8 T cell receptor beta chains from the same sample are listed, as sequenced in a study of blood T cells in healthy people across ages. Together with a sample-barcoded 5' primer, a J-beta primer mix was included in a second PCR lasting roughly 6 to 12 cycles. TCRdb re-derived calls from the 5' RACE reads in MiXCR, one entry per CDR3 protein. The repertoire holds 450,000 to 600,000 distinct CDR3 sequences, about 26% seen once, with approximately 3.3% in the top ten. In addition, the sample was reused for a study of T cells of mothers and their children.

Sequenced material: blood. These receptors all come from a boy younger than 10 in good health.

This clonotype occurred a few times. The chain joins TRBV6-6 to TRBJ2-5; D perhaps matches TRBD1 (7 bases). Looked up from germline, CDR1 is MNHNY and CDR2 is SVGAGI (reference sequence). This CDR3 comprises 14 residues. V lost 0 bases to trimming and J lost 5 bases, with 10 bases between them. The CDR3 DNA reads as TGTGCCAGCAGTTACTCGACAGGGAGGGAGACCCAGTACTTC. It is translated as CASSYSTGRETQYF.

This clonotype was counted only a few times. J is TRBJ1-1 and V is TRBV21-1. TRBV21-1 is reported as a pseudogene. CDR3 size: 12 residues. Here the CDR3 DNA reads TGTGCCAGCAGCAAAGTCATCCCTGAAGCTTTCTTT. It translates to CASSKVIPEAFF.

This clonotype was seen a few times. This chain connects TRBV24-1 to TRBJ2-2; D is possibly TRBD1 (6 bases). CDR3 length equals 13 residues. The germline CDR1 and CDR2 sequences are KGHDR and SFDVKD. V was cut by 10 bases and J by 1 base, with 9 bases left in between. In DNA form, the CDR3 reads TGTGCCACAGAGGGACAGAACACCGGGGAGCTGTTTTTT. Its translation is CATEGQNTGELFF.

The chain recombines TRBV20-1 with TRBJ2-5; weak D call: TRBD2 (5 bases). The length of the CDR3 is 14 residues. V was shortened by 0 bases and J by 4 bases, with 12 bases between the two germline ends. Germline V gene sequence: CDR1 DFQATT, CDR2 SNEGSKA (reference sequence). DNA for the CDR3: TGCAGTGCTAGAGAAGGGAGTTACGGAGAGACCCAGTACTTC. This sequence encodes CSAREGSYGETQYF.

The chain employs TRBV20-1 and TRBJ1-4; TRBD1 is a possible D gene (6 bases). Germline CDR1 reads DFQATT; CDR2 reads SNEGSKA (reference sequence). V lost 1 base and J 4 bases, leaving 10 bases between the germline ends. This CDR3 region has 14 residues. The CDR3 protein is CSARGRGNNEKLFF. The DNA of the CDR3 is TGCAGTGCTAGAGGCAGGGGCAATAATGAAAAACTGTTTTTT.

This rearrangement joins TRBV27 to TRBJ1-5; possible D gene TRBD1, 5 bases. V gave up 3 bases and J gave up 2 bases, with 11 bases separating them. The CDR3 has 15 amino acids. Germline CDR1 is MNHEY and CDR2 is SMNVEV (reference sequence). DNA of the CDR3: TGTGCCAGCAGTTTTCCCCCCAGGGGCAATCAGCCCCAGCATTTT. Encoded protein: CASSFPPRGNQPQHF.

The chain joins TRBV20-1 to TRBJ2-7; D might be TRBD1 or TRBD2, each matching 6 bases. The CDR3 is 15 amino acids. V was cut by 0 bases and J by 3 bases, with 15 bases left in between. Germline loops: CDR1 DFQATT, CDR2 SNEGSKA (reference sequence). CDR3 sequence: CSARDSQGRSYEQYF. The CDR3 DNA reads as TGCAGTGCTAGAGATAGCCAGGGGAGGAGCTACGAGCAGTACTTC.

Written as DNA, the CDR3 is TGTGCCAGCAGCCGGGGGCAAGAAATGGGGGCCCAGTACTTC. It is translated as CASSRGQEMGAQYF. The chain employs TRBV7-9 and TRBJ2-5, with D perhaps matching TRBD1 or TRBD2 (6 bases each). The V end lost 5 bases, the J end lost 9 bases, and 19 bases lay between the germline ends. The CDR3 contains 14 residues. CDR1 SEHNR and CDR2 FQNEAQ come from the germline V gene (reference sequence). Drawing the rest from reference TRBV7-9 and TRBJ2-5, the complete variable domain is DTGVSQNPRHKITKRGQNVTFRCDPISEHNRLYWYRQTLGQGPEFLTYFQNEAQLEKSRLLSDRFSAERPKGSFSTLEIQRTEQGDSAMYLCASSRGQEMGAQYFGPGTRLLVL.